This TCR beta chain came from a study of blood T cell repertoires in COVID-19 (dated by TCRdb to 2019 to 2021). For the wider study: Collaborator samples came from the United States, Italy and Spain and covered acute and convalescent phases of COVID-19. The material from the prospective study consisted of cDNA or gDNA derived from T cells, B-cell-depleted T cells, or PBMCs. The dataset comprised deeply sampled blood TCRbeta repertoires from subjects exposed to, actively infected with, or recovered from COVID-19. The repertoires were released in a freely available public database meant as a resource for research on the immune response to SARS-CoV-2. Samples were obtained from the ongoing ImmuneRACE study (first 160 participants) and from 1,254 subjects provided by 6 global collaborators. The sample metadata nearly always contained a de-identified subject ID, COVID-19 status, age in years and sex. Where HLA class I and class II types were available, the types were taken from metadata supplied by the sample provider, not from assay-based typing. Study-level results and caveats: How much clinical and demographic metadata was included differed by source and by participant, and the metadata was provided uncurated.

Each collaborating institution followed its own protocols to collect whole blood in K2EDTA tubes. For TCRbeta analysis, collaborators shipped samples in one of three forms: frozen whole blood, isolated PBMCs, or DNA extracted from either of those sample types. TCRbeta CDR3 regions were amplified from genomic DNA by means of the immunoSEQ Assay, a bias-controlled multiplex PCR. As for the original processing: Within the assay, amplification of reference gene primers was used to estimate how many nucleated cells each sample contained. Sequence reads were collapsed and filtered to measure the absolute abundance of every unique TCRbeta CDR3 rearrangement. For each sample, productive Simpson clonality was calculated as the square root of Simpson's diversity index over productive rearrangements. TCRdb stores this immuneACCESS table with in-frame sequences only. Part of the clones is absent; in the studies checked, under half of the shortfall reflects unresolved V genes, and no reason is known for the rest. D and trimming were read from the DNA, whereas the V and J calls and clone size are those reported in that table. This sample comprises about 120,000 clones, roughly 70% of them detected only once. The top ten clones comprise more than 0.65% of the sample.

Of note for this clone: The antigen it recognizes is unknown. No base-level quality is on record; no much larger clone is a single base apart.

Per the germline V gene, SGHRS is the CDR1 and YFSETQ is the CDR2. The junction carries 13 bases between V and J, which are trimmed by 3 bases and 4 bases respectively. The CDR3 measures 14 amino acids from cysteine to phenylalanine. Left in the record is the CDR3 DNA by itself, 42 bases read in frame from the first base. The sequenced sample was peripheral blood. Recombination linked TRBV5-1 to TRBJ1-2; TRBD1 could be the D gene, as 6 bases match. The receptor was isolated from a human donor with acute or convalescent COVID-19. The donor label of this sample is uncertain. The CDR3 is CASSSKQGAYGYTF. At the DNA level, the sequence is TGCGCCAGCAGCTCGAAACAGGGAGCCTATGGCTACACCTTC.